These 2 T cell receptor beta chains came from one sample sequenced in a study of CD4 T cells in relation to SARS-CoV-2 and coronaviruses. Sequencing was performed with immunoSEQ multiplex PCR; in TCRdb, only in-frame clones are kept and a portion is missing. The data contain some 35,000 clones, under 90% of them singletons. These receptors have no known antigen. Material for sequencing was naive CD4+ T cells from PBMCs, cultured in vitro. Regarding subset: naive CD4+ T cells isolated by negative enrichment. These receptors originate from an adult with COVID-19.

This clone has only a few counts. The chain carries TRBV29-1 and TRBJ1-3, with D possibly being TRBD1 (5 bases). The V gene's germline CDR1 is SQVTM and CDR2 ANQGSEA. This CDR3 region has 16 residues. The CDR3, as DNA: TGCGAGCCAGGGAATTCGGACAATCTCTCTGGAAACACCATATATTTT. Its protein product is CEPGNSDNLSGNTIYF. The variable domain in full, completed from reference TRBV29-1 and TRBJ1-3, reads SAVISQKPSRDICQRGTSLTIQCQVDSQVTMMFWYRQQPGQSLTLIATANQGSEATYESGFVIDKFPISRPNLTFSTLTVSNMSPEDSSIYLCEPGNSDNLSGNTIYFGEGSWLTVV.

The CDR3 is CASSPRPPGRTSGANVLTF. The CDR3 nucleotides are TGTGCCAGCTCACCACGTCCACCGGGACGAACTTCTGGGGCCAACGTCCTGACTTTC. The chain employs TRBV18 and TRBJ2-6, with D perhaps given as TRBD1 or TRBD2 (5 bases each). Trimming stripped 1 base from V and 1 base from J, with 17 bases between. This CDR3 contains 19 residues. CDR1 and CDR2 from the germline V gene are KGHSH and LQKENI.